This T cell receptor beta chain came from a study of Graves' ophthalmopathy and Graves' hyperthyroidism. Investigators amplified TCR beta CDR3 regions from RNA transcripts. The first-round RT-PCR employed HTBI primers together with the Qiagen OneStep RT-PCR kit. A multiplex PCR was then performed as the second round. TCRdb ran MiXCR on the multiplex PCR reads and lists one entry per CDR3 protein. Of about 500,000 distinct CDR3 sequences listed, 39% are singletons. Trimming stripped 10 bases from V and 5 bases from J, with 18 bases between. This CDR3 has 14 amino acids. Germline V CDR1 and CDR2: MGHDK, SYGVNS.

The clonotype comes from an adult man with Graves' hyperthyroidism. Specimen: peripheral blood or thyroid tissue (not recorded which). The gene calls are TRBV25-1 and TRBJ1-5, with D perhaps matching TRBD1 (6 bases). As DNA, the CDR3 is TGTGCCATCCGCGGGGGAGGGGGGGATCAGCCCCAGCATTTT. It specifies CAIRGGGGDQPQHF.